This T cell receptor beta chain was retrieved from a study of CD8 T cells in Susac syndrome. The CDR3 has 14 residues. Germline assignment: CDR1 SGHVS and CDR2 FQNEAQ. V lost 1 base, J lost 1 base, and 6 bases lay in between. The study sequenced TCR beta in blood CD8+ and CD4+ T cells. Both CD4+ and CD8+ T cells were negatively isolated, and TEMRA cells underwent FACS enrichment. cDNA came from about 0.46 to 1 ug RNA primed by random hexamers. immunoSEQ multiplex PCR amplified TCR beta CDR3 across 54 Vbeta, 13 Jbeta. TCRdb reprocessed the immunoSEQ multiplex PCR reads with MiXCR, giving one entry per CDR3 protein. This sample yields a few hundred thousand distinct CDR3 sequences, of which 95% are seen a single time; around 0.08% belongs to the top ten.

The chain couples TRBV7-8 to TRBJ2-3; the D is unclear. Input material: CD4+ T cells from PBMCs. The sequence came from a human donor with multiple sclerosis. The CDR3 sequence: CASSLVQGTDTQYF. CDR3 coding DNA: TGTGCCAGCAGCTTAGTGCAGGGCACAGATACGCAGTATTTT.